The rows below give T cell receptor beta chains drawn from one sample of a study of beta chain features in type 1 diabetes. Libraries were prepared by immunoSEQ multiplex PCR; TCRdb keeps only in-frame clonotypes and omits some of them. The sample holds about 620,000 clones, roughly a sixth seen once. Sequencing was done on a sample of naive CD4+ T cells from blood. The source is a man younger than 35 in good health. Both conserved end residues are part of each CDR3. A D gene is named only where the DNA matches it firmly. Size tells how often a clone was seen (once, few, many) or the class of an expanded clone, and some rows leave it out.

d_call	clone_size	v_call	j_call	cdr3_aa	cdr3_nt
-	-	TRBV4-2	TRBJ2-5	CASSDTGTRGQETQYF	TGTGCCAGCAGCGATACTGGGACCCGGGGCCAAGAGACCCAGTACTTC
TRBD2	-	TRBV18	TRBJ2-1	CASSPRTSSHNEQFF	TGTGCCAGCTCACCACGGACTAGCAGTCACAATGAGCAGTTCTTC
-	few	TRBV5-6	TRBJ2-2	CASSLPSAGELFF	TGTGCCAGCAGCCTTCCGTCGGCCGGGGAGCTGTTTTTT
-	-	TRBV4-1	TRBJ1-1	CASSHGSGGGSEAFF	TGCGCCAGCAGCCACGGTAGCGGTGGGGGCTCTGAAGCTTTCTTT
-	-	TRBV28	TRBJ1-2	CASRQYQVLYTF	TGTGCCAGCAGGCAATACCAGGTACTCTACACCTTC
-	few	TRBV15	TRBJ2-2	CATSSISVVHGTGELFF	TGTGCCACCAGCAGTATCTCTGTCGTACACGGAACCGGGGAGCTGTTTTTT
-	few	TRBV23-1	TRBJ1-5	CASSPHADGGAGQPQHF	TGCGCCAGCAGTCCCCATGCGGATGGGGGCGCAGGGCAGCCCCAGCATTTT
-	few	TRBV6-5	TRBJ2-3	CASSYSTWGRTDTQYF	TGTGCCAGCAGTTACTCGACCTGGGGCCGCACAGATACGCAGTATTTT
-	-	TRBV19	TRBJ2-3	CASSIDWGTDTQYF	TGTGCCAGTAGTATAGACTGGGGAACAGATACGCAGTATTTT
-	few	TRBV7-2	TRBJ1-2	CASSLGGDGYTF	TGTGCCAGCAGCTTAGGGGGTGATGGCTACACCTTC
-	few	TRBV25-1	TRBJ2-7	CASSDWGEQYF	TGTGCCAGCAGTGATTGGGGCGAGCAGTACTTC
TRBD1	-	TRBV18	TRBJ2-1	CASSQSTGTGRHNEQFF	TGTGCCAGCTCACAGAGCACCGGGACAGGACGTCACAATGAGCAGTTCTTC
TRBD1	few	TRBV30	TRBJ2-7	CASTASGTGGDYEQYF	TGTGCCTCAACGGCGAGTGGGACAGGGGGCGATTACGAGCAGTACTTC
TRBD2	few	TRBV6-6	TRBJ2-7	CASSYSTGTREAEQYF	TGTGCCAGCAGTTACTCGACGGGGACTAGGGAGGCCGAGCAGTACTTC